There are a few counts of the clone carrying this TCR beta chain. These data originate in a study of cytomegalovirus exposure and HLA in healthy donors. The ends lost 5 bases at V and 2 bases at J; junction bases unmatched: 6. The germline V gene has CDR1 SGHRS and CDR2 YFSETQ. This CDR3 is 15 amino acids long. Profiled with immunoSEQ multiplex PCR; TCRdb holds only in-frame clones, not every one. The profile shows 90,000 to 120,000 clones, under 85% of them singletons. The chain has TRBV5-1 and TRBJ1-4, with TRBD1 matching 7 bases. The TCR comes from a woman under 30 in good health and CMV-seronegative. Sequenced input: PBMCs. DNA of the CDR3: TGCGCCAGCAGTTTGAGACAGGGTACTAATGAAAAACTGTTTTTT. Translation: CASSLRQGTNEKLFF.